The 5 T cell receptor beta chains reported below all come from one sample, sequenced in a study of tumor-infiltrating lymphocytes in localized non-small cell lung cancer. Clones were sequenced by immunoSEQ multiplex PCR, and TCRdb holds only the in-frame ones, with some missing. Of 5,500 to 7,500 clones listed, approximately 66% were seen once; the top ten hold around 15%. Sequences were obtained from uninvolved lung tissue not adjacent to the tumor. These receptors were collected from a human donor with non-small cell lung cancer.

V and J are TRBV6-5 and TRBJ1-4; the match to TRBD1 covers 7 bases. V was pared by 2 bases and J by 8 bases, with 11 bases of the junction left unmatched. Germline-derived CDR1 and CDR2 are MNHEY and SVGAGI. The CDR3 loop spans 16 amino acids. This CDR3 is CASSYHRQGGREKLFF. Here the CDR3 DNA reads TGTGCCAGCAGTTACCATCGACAGGGAGGAAGGGAAAAACTGTTTTTT.

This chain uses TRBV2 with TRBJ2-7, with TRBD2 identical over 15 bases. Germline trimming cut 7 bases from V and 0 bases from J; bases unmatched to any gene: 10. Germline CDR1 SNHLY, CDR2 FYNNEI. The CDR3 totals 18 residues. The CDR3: CASTWTSGRAGFSYEQYF. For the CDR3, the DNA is TGTGCCAGCACCTGGACTAGCGGGAGGGCCGGGTTCTCCTACGAGCAGTACTTC.

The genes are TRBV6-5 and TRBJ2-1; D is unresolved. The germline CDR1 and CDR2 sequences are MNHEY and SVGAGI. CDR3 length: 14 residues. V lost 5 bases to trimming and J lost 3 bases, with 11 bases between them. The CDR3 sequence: CASSPPYNYNEQFF. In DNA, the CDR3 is TGTGCCAGCAGTCCTCCATATAACTACAATGAGCAGTTCTTC.

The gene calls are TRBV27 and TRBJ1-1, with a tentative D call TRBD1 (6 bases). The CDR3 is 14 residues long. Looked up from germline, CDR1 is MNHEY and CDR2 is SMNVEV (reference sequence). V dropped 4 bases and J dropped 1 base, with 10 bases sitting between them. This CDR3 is CASSSTDRNTEAFF. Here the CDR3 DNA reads TGTGCCAGCAGTTCTACGGACAGGAACACTGAAGCTTTCTTT.

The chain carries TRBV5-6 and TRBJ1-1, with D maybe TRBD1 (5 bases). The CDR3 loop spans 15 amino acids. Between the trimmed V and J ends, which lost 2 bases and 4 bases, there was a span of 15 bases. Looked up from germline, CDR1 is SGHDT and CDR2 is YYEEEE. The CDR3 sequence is CASSFGWLGGTEAFF. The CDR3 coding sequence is TGTGCCAGCAGCTTCGGTTGGCTTGGGGGCACTGAAGCTTTCTTT.